The 7 T cell receptor beta chains below all came from one sample that was sequenced in a study of shared clonotypes between healthy human individuals (dated by TCRdb to about 2020). Receptor libraries were prepared by the immunoSEQ multiplex PCR assay. TCRdb limited this immuneACCESS table to in-frame rearrangements with V and J called. A share of clones is missing; checked studies link under half to unresolved V genes, and the rest is unexplained. The sample table lists 500,000 to 550,000 clones, around 96% of them with a count of one. In total, the top ten clones hold 0.055% to 0.075% of the sample. Sequenced material: naive CD4+ T cells sorted from blood. What the cell subset or site label conveys for this sample: CD45RA+ positively selected. The receptors here all came from a woman in her twenties or thirties in good health.

The chain carries TRBV7-6 and TRBJ2-3; TRBD1 matches 10 bases. The CDR3 contains 16 residues. The trim removed 1 base at V and 4 bases at J, leaving 5 bases unmatched. The germline V gene has CDR1 SGHVS and CDR2 FNYEAQ. CDR3 sequence (DNA): TGTGCCAGCAGCTTAGGACAGGGGGCGGTAGCAGATACGCAGTATTTT. Its protein is CASSLGQGAVADTQYF.

The DNA of the CDR3 is TGTGCCAGCAGTGGACAGGTCTACGAGCAGTACTTC. The encoded protein is CASSGQVYEQYF. This chain connects TRBV2 to TRBJ2-5, with D possibly TRBD1 on 6 matching bases. The end of the DNA fits TRBJ2-7 better, so the J call may be wrong. The CDR3 is 12 amino acids. Germline values: CDR1 SNHLY, CDR2 FYNNEI.

The genes are TRBV9 and TRBJ2-1, with 8 nucleotides matching TRBD2. V shed 7 bases, J shed 8 bases, and the junction held 8 bases outside the gene matches. Germline CDR1 reads SGDLS; CDR2 reads YYNGEE. This CDR3 region has 13 residues. CDR3 DNA sequence: TGTGCCAGCGCCCCCGGGACTAGTCATGAGCAGTTCTTC. Its translation: CASAPGTSHEQFF.

This chain uses TRBV28 with TRBJ2-6; D remains unclear. The V and J ends lost 2 bases and 0 bases respectively, with 11 bases between them. The CDR3 runs 17 residues. Germline CDR1 is MDHEN and CDR2 is SYDVKM. The DNA of the CDR3 is TGTGCCAGCAGTTTAGGGTCATGGTTCTCTGGGGCCAACGTCCTGACTTTC. Amino acid sequence: CASSLGSWFSGANVLTF.

The chain carries TRBV6-1 and TRBJ1-2; 7 positions agree with TRBD1. The CDR3 is 15 amino acids. V shed 5 bases, J shed 2 bases, and the junction held 8 bases outside the gene matches. Germline V lookup: CDR1 MNHNS, CDR2 SASEGT. The CDR3 reads CASSPNPGQNYGYTF. The CDR3 region has the DNA TGTGCCAGCAGTCCGAACCCGGGACAGAACTATGGCTACACCTTC.

V is TRBV29-1 and J is TRBJ2-5, with D perhaps matching TRBD1 (5 bases). The assigned J gene may be wrong: the sequence end matches TRBJ2-7 better. Germline V gene lookup returns CDR1 SQVTM and CDR2 ANQGSEA. The CDR3 has 11 amino acids. CDR3 sequence (DNA): TGCAGCGTTGGAAGGGGATACGAGCAGTACTTC. This codes for CSVGRGYEQYF.

The V gene is TRBV28, the J gene TRBJ1-5; D is perhaps TRBD1 (5 bases). V was clipped by 0 bases and J by 4 bases, with 10 bases between them. The CDR3 sequence is 15 residues long. In germline, CDR1 is MDHEN, CDR2 SYDVKM. CDR3 residues: CASSLWSGMNQPQHF. In DNA form, the CDR3 reads TGTGCCAGCAGTTTATGGTCAGGGATGAATCAGCCCCAGCATTTT.